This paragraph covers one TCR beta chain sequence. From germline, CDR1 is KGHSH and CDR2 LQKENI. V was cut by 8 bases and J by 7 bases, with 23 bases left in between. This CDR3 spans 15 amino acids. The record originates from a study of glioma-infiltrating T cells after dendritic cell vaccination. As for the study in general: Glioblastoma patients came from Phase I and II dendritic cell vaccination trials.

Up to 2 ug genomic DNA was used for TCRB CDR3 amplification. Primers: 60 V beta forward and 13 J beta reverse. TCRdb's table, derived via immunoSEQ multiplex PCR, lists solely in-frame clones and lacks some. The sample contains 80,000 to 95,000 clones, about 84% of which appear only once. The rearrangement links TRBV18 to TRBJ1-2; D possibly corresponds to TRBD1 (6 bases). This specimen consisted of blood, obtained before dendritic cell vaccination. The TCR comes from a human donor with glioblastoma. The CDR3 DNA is TGTGCCAGCCCGCCGAACAGGGAGGGGATTAGTGGCTACACCTTC. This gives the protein CASPPNREGISGYTF.